This T cell receptor beta chain emerged from a study of response to subunit inactivated influenza vaccine listed by TCRdb under 2018. Regarding the research as a whole: Deep quantitative profiling of the T cell receptor repertoire was used in the study to follow responses to a trivalent subunit inactivated influenza vaccine. The investigation overall reported the following: The authors suggested that each seasonal influenza vaccination may recruit only a limited number of new T cells.

Libraries were prepared through RT-PCR. The sample was run on an Illumina HiSeq 2500. TCRdb reran the public reads through fastp at Q25 and MiXCR, keeping productive beta chains. A single entry per CDR3 protein holds the most common genes and DNA from its merged rows. The sample includes hundreds of thousands of distinct CDR3 sequences, with about 7.6% observed a single time. The biggest ten clones account for 10% to 15% of the sample. The CDR3 covers 13 residues, taking in both the cysteine and the phenylalanine. The kept DNA is CDR3 alone, 39 bases in frame from the first base. Trimming leaves V shorter by 7 bases and J shorter by 4 bases, with the junction holding 5 bases beyond the gene matches. Via the germline V gene, CDR1 is SQVTM and CDR2 ANQGSEA. A word on this clonotype: Its antigen remains unidentified. Base qualities are not provided; no much larger clone lies one nucleotide away.

This chain joins TRBV29-1 to TRBJ2-5; TRBD2 aligns with 11 central bases. The sequence came from a man aged 45 to 70 who received an inactivated influenza vaccine. Donor details come from another sample of the same person, matched by shared clones. The source material was PBMCs from blood, sampled about 23 months after vaccination. The CDR3 in this case is CSALAGVIETQYF. The nucleotide sequence reads as follows: TGCAGCGCACTAGCGGGGGTTATAGAGACCCAGTACTTC.